A single sample is the source of the 12 T cell receptor beta chains below, sequenced in a study of blood T cell repertoires in COVID-19. Method: immunoSEQ multiplex PCR; TCRdb's copy keeps in-frame clones and lacks some. The table lists about 250,000 clones, approximately 85% of them singletons, with approximately 8.2% in the top ten. The sample consisted of PBMCs or T cells enriched from blood (not recorded which). The receptors here all came from a woman in her forties or fifties with acute COVID-19.

This chain joins TRBV19 and TRBJ2-6; unclear D gene. CDR1 LNHDA and CDR2 SQIVND come from the germline V gene (reference sequence). The V end lost 5 bases, the J end lost 2 bases, and 4 bases lay between the germline ends. This CDR3 has 13 amino acids. CDR3 sequence (DNA): TGTGCCAGTAGTCCAACTGGGGCCAACGTCCTGACTTTC. Its translation is CASSPTGANVLTF. Using reference TRBV19 and TRBJ2-6 for the parts outside the CDR3, the full variable domain is DGGITQSPKYLFRKEGQNVTLSCEQNLNHDAMYWYRQDPGQGLRLIYYSQIVNDFQKGDIAEGYSVSREKKESFPLTVTSAQKNPTAFYLCASSPTGANVLTFGAGSRLTVL.

The chain employs TRBV7-6 and TRBJ1-4, with D perhaps matching TRBD1 (5 bases). Trimming shortened V by 1 base and J by 8 bases, and 11 bases separated the two germline ends. Germline V lookup: CDR1 SGHVS, CDR2 FNYEAQ. This CDR3 is 14 amino acids long. Here the CDR3 DNA reads TGTGCCAGCAGCTTAGTGGGGGGGAGCGAAAAACTGTTTTTT. Protein product: CASSLVGGSEKLFF. The complete variable domain, with remaining parts taken from reference TRBV7-6 and TRBJ1-4, reads GAGVSQSPRYKVTKRGQDVALRCDPISGHVSLYWYRQALGQGPEFLTYFNYEAQQDKSGLPNDRFSAERPEGSISTLTIQRTEQRDSAMYRCASSLVGGSEKLFFGSGTQLSVL.

This clone was observed a handful of times. The genes are TRBV7-2 and TRBJ2-3; D gene ambiguous. CDR3 size: 14 residues. V lost 1 base and J 2 bases, leaving 7 bases between the germline ends. Germline assignment: CDR1 SGHTA and CDR2 FQGNSA. In nucleotides, the CDR3 is TGTGCCAGCAGCTTAGAGCTTTACACAGATACGCAGTATTTT. Translated: CASSLELYTDTQYF.

V is TRBV18 and J is TRBJ1-1; 9 bases agree with TRBD1. CDR3 size: 16 residues. The germline CDR1 and CDR2 sequences are KGHSH and LQKENI. The V and J ends lost 0 bases and 1 base, in that order; junction bases with no gene match: 3. The CDR3 DNA reads TGTGCCAGCTCACCACCCAGACAGGGGGGGAACACTGAAGCTTTCTTT. This sequence encodes CASSPPRQGGNTEAFF.

The gene calls are TRBV5-4 and TRBJ2-7, with a possible D match to TRBD2 (6 bases). This CDR3 is built from 13 residues. Deletions cut 4 bases from V and 3 bases from J, with 11 bases between. Germline lookup yields CDR1 SGHNT and CDR2 YYREEE (reference sequence). CDR3 nucleotides: TGTGCCAGCAGCCAGGGACTTTACTACGAGCAGTACTTC. This sequence encodes CASSQGLYYEQYF.

The V and J genes are TRBV3-1 (or the pseudogene TRBV3-2) and TRBJ2-2; D may be TRBD2 (6 bases). The CDR3 runs to 13 residues. Trimming cost V 1 base and J 7 bases, with 7 bases left between them. CDR1 and CDR2 from the germline V gene are LGHDT and YNNKEL (reference sequence). In DNA form, the CDR3 reads TGTGCCAGCAGCCAAGGGGGAGGCGGGGAGCTGTTTTTT. It specifies CASSQGGGGELFF.

The genes are TRBV6-5 and TRBJ1-1, with 11 bases lining up with TRBD1. V dropped 10 bases and J dropped 3; count of bases not matched to a gene: 10. This CDR3 is built from 15 residues. CDR1 is MNHEY and CDR2 is SVGAGI in the germline V gene. As DNA, the CDR3 is TGTGCCACCTGGACAGGGGGCGAAGGAGACACTGAAGCTTTCTTT. It is translated as CATWTGGEGDTEAFF.

About this clone itself: Additional DNA sequences in this sample encode the identical CDR3. The chain is built from TRBV16 and TRBJ2-5; TRBD1 might be the D (6 bases). The CDR3 contains 13 residues. The germline V gene encodes CDR1 KGHSY and CDR2 FQNENV. V lost 3 bases and J 5 bases, leaving 10 bases between the germline ends. The CDR3 loop is CASSQWQGETQYF. CDR3 DNA: TGTGCCAGCAGCCAGTGGCAGGGGGAGACCCAGTACTTC.

A few counts support this clone. J is TRBJ1-2 and V is TRBV30; the D is unclear. Per the germline V gene, CDR1 is GTSNPN and CDR2 is SVGIG (reference sequence). CDR3 size: 12 residues. V lost 4 bases, J lost 4 bases, and 10 bases lay in between. The CDR3 DNA reads as TGTGCCTGGAACCCCGGGTCCTATGGCTACACCTTC. This sequence encodes CAWNPGSYGYTF.

This rearrangement joins TRBV4-3 to TRBJ2-3, with D tentatively TRBD2 (5 bases). The V end lost 0 bases, the J end lost 3 bases, and 16 bases lay between the germline ends. Looked up from germline, CDR1 is LGHNA and CDR2 is YSLEER. The CDR3 has 17 residues. This CDR3 reads CASSQEGTRVRTDTQYF. The CDR3 DNA reads TGCGCCAGCAGCCAAGAAGGCACTAGAGTGAGGACAGATACGCAGTATTTT.

A few counts support this clone. The chain links TRBV20-1 to TRBJ1-2, with D unclear. The ends were cut back, 3 bases at V and 3 bases at J, with 5 bases in the middle. This CDR3 contains 11 residues. In germline, CDR1 is DFQATT, CDR2 SNEGSKA (reference sequence). The CDR3 region is CSASLYYGYTF. CDR3 nucleotide sequence: TGCAGTGCTAGTCTATACTATGGCTACACCTTC.

The chain recombines TRBV24-1 with TRBJ1-2; D is unclear. Looked up from germline, CDR1 is KGHDR and CDR2 is SFDVKD. This CDR3 contains 14 residues. Trimming removed 5 bases at V and 2 bases at J, with 11 bases between. In nucleotides, the CDR3 is TGTGCCACCAGTGGATCGCAACAGAACTATGGCTACACCTTC. It specifies CATSGSQQNYGYTF.